This TCR beta chain was sequenced in a study of cytomegalovirus exposure and HLA in healthy donors. As for the study in general: Inside one of the first data releases sat around 85 million unique TCRs taken from HLA-typed donors.

The CDR3 sequence is 14 residues long. V dropped 3 bases and J dropped 4 bases, with 12 bases sitting between them. Germline V gene sequence: CDR1 KGHSH, CDR2 LQKENI. This clone has just a few counts. 60 Vbeta and 13 Jbeta primers were used in PCR. Measured with immunoSEQ multiplex PCR; TCRdb has only the in-frame clones, and not every one. Found here are approximately 150,000 clones, approximately 80% of them singletons; the top ten hold 6.5% to 7.5%. The chain carries TRBV18 and TRBJ1-2, with D perhaps matching TRBD1 (5 bases). The sequenced sample was PBMCs. This TCR derives from a woman aged 30 to 39 in good health and CMV-seropositive. DNA of the CDR3: TGTGCCAGCTCACCTCTAGGGGTTAGCTATGGCTACACCTTC. Translation: CASSPLGVSYGYTF.